Listed below are T cell receptor beta chains from one sample, sequenced in a study of regulatory T cells in long-lasting Graves disease. TCRdb itself ran the multiplex PCR reads through MiXCR, one entry per CDR3 protein. The top ten hold less than 40% of the sample, which has 300,000 to 400,000 distinct CDR3 sequences, 18% seen once. Source: peripheral blood mononuclear cells (PBMCs), taken at new diagnosis, from a patient treated with antithyroid drugs. The receptors stem from a female donor with Graves disease. CDR3s include the opening cysteine and the closing phenylalanine or tryptophan. The D gene is left open where the match is weak. Only some rows state a clone size, as once, few, many or a class for expanded clones.

TRBV7-9,NA,NA,TRBJ2-1,CASSSTRRGYNEQFF,TGTGCCAGCAGCTCCACCCGTCGAGGGTACAATGAGCAGTTCTTC
TRBV2,NA,NA,TRBJ2-1,CASREGGFGEQFF,TGTGCCAGCAGAGAAGGGGGGTTCGGTGAGCAGTTCTTC
TRBV20-1,NA,many,TRBJ1-6,CSANVDSNSPLHF,TGCAGTGCTAATGTGGACAGTAATTCACCCCTCCACTTT
TRBV7-9,NA,few,TRBJ1-2,CASSLSPGISRGYGYTF,TGTGCCAGCAGCTTAAGCCCCGGAATTTCCCGGGGCTATGGCTACACCTTC
TRBV9,NA,NA,TRBJ2-3,CASSVVGQGFEDTQYF,TGTGCCAGCAGCGTAGTTGGGCAGGGGTTCGAAGATACGCAGTATTTT
TRBV11-2,TRBD2,NA,TRBJ2-3,CASSGLAISTDTQYF,TGTGCCAGCAGCGGACTAGCTATTTCCACAGATACGCAGTATTTT
TRBV6-1,NA,NA,TRBJ2-1,CASSRDNSYNEQFF,TGTGCCAGCAGTAGGGACAACTCCTACAATGAGCAGTTCTTC
TRBV19,TRBD2,many,TRBJ2-2,CASRSRGGGGTGELFF,TGTGCCAGTAGAAGTCGCGGAGGCGGGGGGACCGGGGAGCTGTTTTTT
TRBV19,TRBD1,many,TRBJ1-6,CATKRDRGYNSPLHF,TGTGCCACTAAACGCGACAGGGGTTATAATTCACCCCTCCACTTT
TRBV20-1,TRBD1,NA,TRBJ2-7,CSASWTGDAYEQYF,TGCAGTGCTAGCTGGACAGGGGATGCCTACGAGCAGTACTTC
TRBV20-1,TRBD2,NA,TRBJ2-7,CSAHSPGTSLYEQYF,TGCAGTGCTCATTCCCCCGGGACTAGCCTCTACGAGCAGTACTTC
TRBV28,NA,NA,TRBJ1-3,CASSLGISGNTIYF,TGTGCCAGCAGTTTAGGGATCTCTGGAAACACCATATATTTT
TRBV12-3/TRBV12-4,TRBD1,many,TRBJ1-2,CASSSPPDRVNYGYTF,TGTGCCAGCAGTTCGCCACCGGACAGGGTGAACTATGGCTACACCTTC
TRBV2,TRBD1,many,TRBJ2-7,CASSGGTDLSVQYF,TGTGCCAGCAGTGGGGGGACAGACCTCTCTGTGCAGTACTTC
TRBV20-1,NA,many,TRBJ2-7,CSVVQGTYEQYF,TGCAGTGTCGTCCAGGGGACCTACGAGCAGTACTTC
TRBV11-3,NA,many,TRBJ1-1,CASSSLTDTEAFF,TGTGCCAGCAGCTCGCTGACAGACACTGAAGCTTTCTTT
TRBV24-1,NA,many,TRBJ1-2,CATSGAASNYGYTF,TGTGCCACCAGTGGGGCAGCTTCTAACTATGGCTACACCTTC
TRBV27,NA,many,TRBJ2-7,CASSPKGVYEQYF,TGTGCCAGCAGTCCTAAAGGGGTTTACGAGCAGTACTTC
TRBV28,TRBD1,NA,TRBJ1-1,CASSYPGQDLLMNTEAFF,TGTGCCAGCAGTTATCCGGGACAGGATCTCCTCATGAACACTGAAGCTTTCTTT
TRBV28,TRBD2,once,TRBJ2-1,CASASGLAIPEQFF,TGTGCCAGCGCTTCGGGACTAGCGATTCCTGAGCAGTTCTTC
TRBV4-2,TRBD2,NA,TRBJ2-1,CASSQEGLAGARYEQFF,TGTGCCAGCAGCCAGGAAGGACTAGCGGGAGCAAGGTATGAGCAGTTCTTC
TRBV6-1,NA,many,TRBJ2-7,CASSEWGRVRYEQYF,TGTGCCAGCAGTGAATGGGGCAGGGTAAGGTACGAGCAGTACTTC
TRBV19,TRBD2,NA,TRBJ2-1,CASSMIVGLAGGRLDNEQFF,TGTGCCAGTAGTATGATAGTGGGACTAGCGGGAGGGCGGTTGGATAATGAGCAGTTCTTC
TRBV20-1,TRBD2,many,TRBJ2-2,CSGQREAEGELFF,TGCAGTGGGCAGCGGGAGGCAGAAGGGGAGCTGTTTTTT
TRBV6-5,TRBD1,many,TRBJ1-3,CASSYGTDGNTIYF,TGTGCCAGCAGTTACGGGACAGATGGAAACACCATATATTTT
TRBV10-2,NA,many,TRBJ2-7,CATVTEDYEQYF,TGCGCCACCGTGACAGAAGACTACGAGCAGTACTTC
TRBV12-3/TRBV12-4,NA,many,TRBJ2-3,CASSFKGRPDTQYF,TGTGCCAGCAGTTTTAAGGGAAGGCCAGATACGCAGTATTTT
TRBV7-2,TRBD1,many,TRBJ2-5,CASSPTGGWETQYF,TGTGCCAGCAGCCCAACAGGGGGCTGGGAGACCCAGTACTTC
TRBV7-9,TRBD2,NA,TRBJ2-3,CASSSGLAGRSTDTQYF,TGTGCCAGCAGCTCGGGACTAGCGGGACGAAGTACAGATACGCAGTATTTT
TRBV28,TRBD2,many,TRBJ2-3,CASRHSGGTDTQYF,TGTGCCAGCAGACATAGCGGGGGCACAGATACGCAGTATTTT
TRBV12-3/TRBV12-4,TRBD1,many,TRBJ1-5,CASSFSGGQPQHF,TGTGCCAGCAGTTTCTCAGGGGGTCAGCCCCAGCATTTT
TRBV19,TRBD2,NA,TRBJ2-5,CASSMTGTSGLQETQHF,TGTGCCAGTAGTATGACCGGGACTAGCGGGCTTCAAGAGACCCAGCACTTC
TRBV29-1,NA,many,TRBJ2-6,CSVDFPTPGANVLTF,TGCAGCGTTGACTTTCCTACACCTGGGGCCAACGTCCTGACTTTC
TRBV27,TRBD1,many,TRBJ1-1,CASRRGSGGIGTEAFF,TGTGCCAGCAGACGAGGGTCAGGGGGCATCGGCACTGAAGCTTTCTTT
TRBV20-1,TRBD2,many,TRBJ2-7,CSARDATSGYYEQYF,TGCAGTGCTAGAGATGCGACTAGCGGCTACTACGAGCAGTACTTC
TRBV11-1,TRBD2,many,TRBJ2-7,CASSLATSGSYEQYF,TGTGCCAGCAGCTTAGCGACTAGCGGGAGCTACGAGCAGTACTTC
TRBV28,TRBD1,many,TRBJ1-1,CASRKQGAGLNTEAFF,TGTGCCAGCAGGAAGCAGGGGGCAGGGTTGAACACTGAAGCTTTCTTT
TRBV13,TRBD2,many,TRBJ2-5,CASSNRWLAETQETQYF,TGTGCCAGCAGCAACAGGTGGCTAGCGGAGACCCAAGAGACCCAGTACTTC
TRBV27,NA,many,TRBJ2-7,CASSIEGESSYEQYF,TGTGCCAGCAGCATAGAGGGGGAGAGCTCCTACGAGCAGTACTTC
TRBV4-1,NA,once,TRBJ2-1,CASSQDPALNEQFF,TGCGCCAGCAGCCAAGACCCGGCCCTCAATGAGCAGTTCTTC
TRBV6-1,NA,many,TRBJ2-7,CASRTLTRDPRYEQYF,TGTGCCAGCCGAACTCTCACCCGGGACCCACGATACGAGCAGTACTTC
TRBV5-1,NA,NA,TRBJ2-1,CASSLAPGLLGNEQFF,TGCGCCAGCAGCTTGGCCCCGGGGCTGCTCGGCAATGAGCAGTTCTTC
TRBV19,NA,NA,TRBJ2-7,CASRSATGTNYEQYF,TGTGCCAGTAGATCCGCGACCGGGACAAACTACGAGCAGTACTTC
TRBV11-2,NA,NA,TRBJ2-7,CASSRDVEAYEQYF,TGTGCCAGCAGCCGGGACGTCGAGGCGTACGAGCAGTACTTC
TRBV2,NA,many,TRBJ1-5,CASTFGQQNQPQHF,TGTGCCAGCACCTTCGGGCAGCAGAATCAGCCCCAGCATTTT
TRBV27,NA,NA,TRBJ1-1,CASSSSRGTEAFF,NA
TRBV28,NA,many,TRBJ1-2,CASTLGRQSYGYTF,TGTGCCAGCACCCTAGGTCGGCAGTCCTATGGCTACACCTTC
TRBV20-1,NA,many,TRBJ2-5,CSASLTETQYF,TGCAGTGCTAGTTTGACAGAGACCCAGTACTTC
TRBV11-1,NA,NA,TRBJ2-5,CASSGQEGQTQYF,TGTGCCAGCAGCGGACAAGAGGGTCAAACCCAGTACTTC
TRBV19,TRBD1,NA,TRBJ1-5,CASRDRGFYSNQPQHF,TGTGCCAGTAGGGACAGGGGTTTCTATAGCAATCAGCCCCAGCATTTT
TRBV10-3,NA,many,TRBJ1-1,CAISVNQEQNTEAFF,TGTGCCATCAGTGTAAATCAGGAACAGAACACTGAAGCTTTCTTT
TRBV3-1,NA,few,TRBJ2-7,CASSPTLTDSYEQYF,TGTGCCAGCAGCCCTACCCTGACAGACTCCTACGAGCAGTACTTC
TRBV19,NA,NA,TRBJ1-1,CASLPAAGLVAFF,TGTGCCAGTCTGCCTGCGGCGGGTCTAGTAGCTTTCTTT
TRBV28,NA,many,TRBJ2-5,CASSFTKQGRETQYF,TGTGCCAGCAGTTTTACGAAACAGGGTCGGGAGACCCAGTACTTC
TRBV27,TRBD2,many,TRBJ2-3,CASGRAGGADTQYF,TGTGCCAGCGGGAGAGCGGGAGGTGCAGATACGCAGTATTTT
TRBV7-9,NA,NA,TRBJ1-4,CASSFGKYEKLFF,TGTGCCAGCAGCTTTGGCAAATATGAAAAACTGTTTTTT
TRBV27,TRBD1,many,TRBJ1-3,CASSQWTGTGNTIYF,TGTGCCAGCAGTCAATGGACAGGGACTGGAAACACCATATATTTT